This TCR beta chain was sequenced in a study of shared clonotypes between healthy human individuals. General observations from the study: Several donors held about 4.5% of naive CD4 clonotypes in common. Clonotypes which were not shared had lower generation probabilities than clonotypes that all four donors shared.

How the authors handled the data: Junction-only immunoSEQ sequences carried no quality scores, so filtering differed. TCRdb's table, derived via immunoSEQ multiplex PCR, lists solely in-frame clones and lacks some. The V and J calls and clone size were taken over from that table, and D and trimming were inferred from the DNA. The sample yields about 770,000 clones, 72% seen once. The CDR3 is 16 residues long. Details on this clone: Antigen specificity is unknown.

The gene calls are TRBV1 and TRBJ2-2; TRBD1 reflects the table's D call only, with no check against the DNA. TRBV1 counts as a pseudogene. Source material: memory CD4+ T cells sorted from blood. Sample subset: CD45RA-negative fraction. This TCR derives from a woman aged 25-40 years in good health. This CDR3 is CTSSLQGPLDTGELFF. The CDR3 DNA sequence: TGCACCAGCAGCCTCCAGGGGCCCCTGGACACCGGGGAGCTGTTTTTT.